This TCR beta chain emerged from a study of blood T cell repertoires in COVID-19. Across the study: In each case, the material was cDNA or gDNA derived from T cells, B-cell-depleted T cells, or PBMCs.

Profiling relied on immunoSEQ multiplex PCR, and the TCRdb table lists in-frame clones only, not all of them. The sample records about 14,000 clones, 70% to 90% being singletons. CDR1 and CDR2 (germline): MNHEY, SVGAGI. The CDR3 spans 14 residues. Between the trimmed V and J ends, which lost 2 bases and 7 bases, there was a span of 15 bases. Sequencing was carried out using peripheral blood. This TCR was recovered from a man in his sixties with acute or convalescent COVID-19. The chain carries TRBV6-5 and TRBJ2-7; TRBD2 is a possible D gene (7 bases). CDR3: CASSYGGGRMEQYF. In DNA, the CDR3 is TGTGCCAGCAGTTACGGGGGGGGGCGGATGGAGCAGTACTTC.